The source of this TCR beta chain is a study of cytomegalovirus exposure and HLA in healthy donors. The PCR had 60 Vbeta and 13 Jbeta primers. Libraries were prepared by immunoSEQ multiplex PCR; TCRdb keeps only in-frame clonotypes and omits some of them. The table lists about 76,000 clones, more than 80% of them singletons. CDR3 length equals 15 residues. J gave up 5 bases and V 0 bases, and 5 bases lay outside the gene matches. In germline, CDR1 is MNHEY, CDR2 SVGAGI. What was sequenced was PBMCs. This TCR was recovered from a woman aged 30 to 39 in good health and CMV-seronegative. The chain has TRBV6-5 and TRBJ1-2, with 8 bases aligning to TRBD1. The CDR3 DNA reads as TGTGCCAGCAGTTACTCACTACAGGGGGTATATGGCTACACCTTC. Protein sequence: CASSYSLQGVYGYTF.